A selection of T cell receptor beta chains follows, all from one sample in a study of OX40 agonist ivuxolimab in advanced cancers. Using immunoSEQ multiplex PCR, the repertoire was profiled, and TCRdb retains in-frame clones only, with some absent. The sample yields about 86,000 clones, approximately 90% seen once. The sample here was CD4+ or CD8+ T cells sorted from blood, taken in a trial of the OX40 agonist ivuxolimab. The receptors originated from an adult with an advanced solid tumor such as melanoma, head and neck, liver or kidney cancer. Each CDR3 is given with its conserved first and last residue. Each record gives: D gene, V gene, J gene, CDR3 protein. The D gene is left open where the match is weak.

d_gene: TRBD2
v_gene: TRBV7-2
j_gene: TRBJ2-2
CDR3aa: CASSSVAGGGPGELFF

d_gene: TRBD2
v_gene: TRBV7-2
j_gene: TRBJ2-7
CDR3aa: CASSLGTSGRAWNEQYF

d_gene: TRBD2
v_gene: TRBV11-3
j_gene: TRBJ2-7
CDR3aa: CASSSGRAAYEQYF

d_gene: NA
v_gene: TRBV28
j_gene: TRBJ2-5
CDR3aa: CASSLPRGQETQYF

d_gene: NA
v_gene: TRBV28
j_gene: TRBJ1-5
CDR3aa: CASSRPQELSNQPQHF

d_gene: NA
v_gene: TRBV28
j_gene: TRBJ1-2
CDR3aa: CASSPGAQGEGGYTF

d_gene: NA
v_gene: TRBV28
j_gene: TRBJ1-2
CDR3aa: CASSLAQGGYTF

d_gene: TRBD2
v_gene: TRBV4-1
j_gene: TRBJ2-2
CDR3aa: CASSQLLAGGDGELFF

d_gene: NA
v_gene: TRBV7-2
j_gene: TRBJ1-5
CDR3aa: CASSLRQGYQPQHF

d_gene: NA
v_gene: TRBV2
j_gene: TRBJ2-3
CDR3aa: CASSEVPGTTDTQYF

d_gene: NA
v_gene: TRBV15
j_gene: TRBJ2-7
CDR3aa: CATTQGTDFYEQYF

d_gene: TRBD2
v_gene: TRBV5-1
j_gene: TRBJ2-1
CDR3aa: CASSLGRRLAGYNEQFF

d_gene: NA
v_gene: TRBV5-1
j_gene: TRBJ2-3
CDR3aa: CASSLNTGNTDTQYF

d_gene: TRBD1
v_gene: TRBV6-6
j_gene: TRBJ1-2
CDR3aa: CASTEPRDRARYGYTF

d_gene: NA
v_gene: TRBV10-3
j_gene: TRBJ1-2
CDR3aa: CAISEERANYGYTF

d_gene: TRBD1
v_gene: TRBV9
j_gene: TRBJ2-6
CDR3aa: CASSVGQGAGANVLTF

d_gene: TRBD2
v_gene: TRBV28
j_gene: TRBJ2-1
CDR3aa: CASSLGLSGYNEQFF

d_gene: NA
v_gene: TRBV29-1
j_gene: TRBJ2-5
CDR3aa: CSVGDLGRETQYF

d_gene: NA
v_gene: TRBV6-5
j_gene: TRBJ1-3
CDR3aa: CASSRGGSGNTIYF

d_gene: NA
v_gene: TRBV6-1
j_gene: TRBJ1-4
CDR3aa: CASRRVDRGSEKLFF

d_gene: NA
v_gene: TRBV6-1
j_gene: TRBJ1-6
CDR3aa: CASSTDSPNSPLHF

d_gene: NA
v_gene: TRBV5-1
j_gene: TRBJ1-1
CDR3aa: CASSPGLDTEAFF